This T cell receptor beta chain was retrieved from a study of cytomegalovirus exposure and HLA in healthy donors. Study-level points and caveats: Later, an analysis found that common viral pathogens appeared to be linked with several of the most significant clusters. TCR beta V segments were, for the most part, productive about 87% or about 30% of the time in an earlier analysis.

This clone was seen more than once but under ten times. Its target is unknown. It was with 60 Vbeta and 13 Jbeta primers that the PCR ran. The protocol was immunoSEQ multiplex PCR, while the TCRdb copy is restricted to in-frame clones and leaves out a portion. Of fewer than 250,000 clones listed, under 80% are singletons. Trimming took 1 base from V and 3 from J, leaving 13 bases between them. CDR3 size: 15 residues. The germline V gene has CDR1 GTSNPN and CDR2 SVGIG (reference sequence). The sequencing sample was made of PBMCs. This sequence joins TRBV30 and TRBJ1-5; perhaps TRBD1 as D (5 bases). This receptor was obtained from a man aged 25 to 45 in good health and CMV-seropositive. The CDR3 sequence is CAWSGPGLYNQPQHF. CDR3 sequence (DNA): TGTGCCTGGAGTGGGCCGGGACTGTACAATCAGCCCCAGCATTTT.